The 8 T cell receptor beta chains reported below all come from one sample, sequenced in a study of blood T cell repertoires in COVID-19. Using immunoSEQ multiplex PCR, the repertoire was profiled, and TCRdb retains in-frame clones only, with some absent. The top ten hold 5.3% of the sample, which has some 320,000 clones, around 87% seen once. Sequenced sample: PBMCs or T cells enriched from blood (not recorded which). The receptors here all came from a woman aged 30 to 39 who had recovered from COVID-19.

The chain carries TRBV12-5 and TRBJ1-5, with D uncertain. Trimming cost V 5 bases and J 2 bases, with 10 bases left between them. In germline, CDR1 is LGHNT, CDR2 FRNRAP. This CDR3 is built from 14 residues. The CDR3 DNA is TGTGCTAGTGGTCTAGACTTGGGCAATCAGCCCCAGCATTTT. Protein product: CASGLDLGNQPQHF.

This chain links TRBV6-2 or TRBV6-3 with TRBJ2-1; D not resolved. This CDR3 has 15 amino acids. V was cut by 0 bases and J by 3 bases, with 9 bases left in between. Germline V lookup: CDR1 MNHEY, CDR2 SVGEGT. The DNA of the CDR3 is TGTGCCAGCAGTTACTCGAGTCCGGGCTACAATGAGCAGTTCTTC. Protein product: CASSYSSPGYNEQFF.

The V call is TRBV7-9, the J call TRBJ2-1; TRBD2 agrees at 10 bases. Germline loops: CDR1 SEHNR, CDR2 FQNEAQ (reference sequence). This CDR3 is built from 19 residues. V lost 3 bases to trimming and J lost 2 bases; unmatched junction nucleotides: 13. CDR3 sequence (DNA): TGTGCCAGCAGCTTGGGACTGGAGCGGGGGGGCCCGACCTACAATGAGCAGTTCTTC. Protein sequence: CASSLGLERGGPTYNEQFF. The full variable domain, with the rest looked up from reference TRBV7-9 and TRBJ2-1, is DTGVSQNPRHKITKRGQNVTFRCDPISEHNRLYWYRQTLGQGPEFLTYFQNEAQLEKSRLLSDRFSAERPKGSFSTLEIQRTEQGDSAMYLCASSLGLERGGPTYNEQFFGPGTRLTVL.

V and J are TRBV6-1 and TRBJ2-1; TRBD1 matches 10 bases. The CDR3 sequence is 17 residues long. Unmatched junction bases numbered 9, after V lost 4 bases and J lost 3 bases. Per the germline V gene, CDR1 is MNHNS and CDR2 is SASEGT. The CDR3 DNA follows: TGTGCCAGCAGTGGAAGACAGGGGGCCAGATTCTACAATGAGCAGTTCTTC. Its protein product is CASSGRQGARFYNEQFF.

This clone occurred a few times. This sequence joins TRBV24-1 and TRBJ2-2; TRBD2 aligns across 7 bases. The trim removed 5 bases at V and 2 bases at J, leaving 10 bases unmatched. Germline V CDR1 and CDR2: KGHDR, SFDVKD. CDR3 length equals 17 residues. CDR3 sequence (DNA): TGTGCCACCAGTGGCCGGGGGAGCGGGGACAACACCGGGGAGCTGTTTTTT. This translates into CATSGRGSGDNTGELFF.

V is TRBV6-5 and J is TRBJ2-1, with a weak D call TRBD2 (5 bases). This CDR3 has 14 amino acids. Trimming removed 8 bases at V and 3 bases at J, with 14 bases between. Germline values: CDR1 MNHEY, CDR2 SVGAGI. The CDR3 nucleotides read TGTGCCAGCCGCCCCGGGATAAACTACAATGAGCAGTTCTTC. Protein sequence: CASRPGINYNEQFF.

This clone was recorded once. The genes are TRBV7-9 and TRBJ2-7; TRBD1 matches at 7 bases. Germline-derived CDR1 and CDR2 are SEHNR and FQNEAQ (reference sequence). V was clipped by 4 bases and J by 0 bases; unmatched bases: 6. The CDR3 spans 15 residues. CDR3 loop: CASSSTGQLSYEQYF. The CDR3 DNA follows: TGTGCCAGCAGCTCGACAGGGCAACTCTCCTACGAGCAGTACTTC.

The V gene is TRBV3-1 (or the pseudogene TRBV3-2), the J gene TRBJ1-1; tentatively, D is TRBD1 (6 bases). The ends were cut back, 7 bases at V and 0 bases at J, with 15 bases in the middle. The germline V gene encodes CDR1 LGHDT and CDR2 YNNKEL (reference sequence). The CDR3 contains 15 residues. The DNA for the CDR3 is TGTGCCAGCACGGACAGAAACGATATGAACACTGAAGCTTTCTTT. Amino acids: CASTDRNDMNTEAFF.